This T cell receptor beta chain was captured in a study of blood T cell repertoires in COVID-19. Study-level information: PBMCs, B-cell-depleted T cells, or T cells provided the cDNA or gDNA that made up the material.

This clone came up once. Clones were sequenced by immunoSEQ multiplex PCR, and TCRdb holds only the in-frame ones, with some missing. The sample holds just over 300,000 clones, just over 85% seen once. With 5 bases removed from V and 5 bases from J, the gap between germline ends came to 10 bases. In germline, CDR1 is SGHAT, CDR2 FQNNGV. There are 13 residues in the CDR3. This sequence was found in a man younger than 40 who had recovered from COVID-19. The sample comprised PBMCs or T cells enriched from blood (not recorded which). The V call is TRBV11-2, the J call TRBJ1-5; no clear D gene. In DNA form, the CDR3 reads TGTGCCAGCAGCACTGGGCTCGATCAGCCCCAGCATTTT. Protein sequence: CASSTGLDQPQHF.